This T cell receptor beta chain was captured by sequencing in a study of shared clonotypes between healthy human individuals. Study observations and caveats: With few donors, the genetic and exposure-history diversity represented was limited.

A note on this clone: Antigen unknown. Other DNA sequences of this sample code for an identical CDR3.

Division of CD4+ cells produced a CD45RA+ naive subset and a CD45RA-negative memory subset. When replicate PCRs were run on sorted subsets, they used 150 to 250 ng DNA, about 30,000 T cell genomes. The protocol was immunoSEQ multiplex PCR, while the TCRdb copy is restricted to in-frame clones and leaves out a portion. The data contain millions of clones, 80% to 95% of them seen just once; the ten biggest clones take up 0.35% to 0.5%. V lost 3 bases and J lost 3, with 1 base in between. Per germline, CDR1 SGHAT and CDR2 FQNNGV. The length of the CDR3 is 11 residues. Sequencing was carried out using naive CD4+ T cells from PBMCs. The subset here: CD45RA+ positively selected. The sequence came from a man aged 18 to 30 in good health. Some clones in this sample may be carry-over from other donors' samples. This sequence joins TRBV11-2 and TRBJ2-3; D gene uncertain. The CDR3 DNA follows: TGTGCCAGCAGCTTTACAGATACGCAGTATTTT. Its protein is CASSFTDTQYF.